The clone carrying this TCR beta chain was detected a few times. Sequenced by immunoSEQ multiplex PCR; TCRdb stores in-frame clones only, minus some. The sample contains 350,000 to 450,000 clones, 90% to 95% of which appear only once. The data belong to a study of blood T cell repertoires in COVID-19. As for the study in general: Sample material is recorded as cDNA or gDNA derived from T cells, B-cell-depleted T cells, or PBMCs.

Everyone who took part was about 18 to 90 years old, and they came from some 23 US areas. Germline V gives CDR1 LGHNA, CDR2 YNFKEQ. This CDR3 spans 20 amino acids. Trimming took 1 base from V and 3 from J; bases not matched to a gene: 12. This sequence joins TRBV4-2 and TRBJ2-7, with TRBD2 matching over 16 bases. The source material was PBMCs or T cells enriched from blood (not recorded which). The receptor was isolated from a woman between 40 and 55 years old who had been exposed to COVID-19. In DNA, the CDR3 is TGTGCCAGCAGCCAAGGGTTTACGGGACTAGCGGGAGGGTCTCTCTACGAGCAGTACTTC. Its translation: CASSQGFTGLAGGSLYEQYF.